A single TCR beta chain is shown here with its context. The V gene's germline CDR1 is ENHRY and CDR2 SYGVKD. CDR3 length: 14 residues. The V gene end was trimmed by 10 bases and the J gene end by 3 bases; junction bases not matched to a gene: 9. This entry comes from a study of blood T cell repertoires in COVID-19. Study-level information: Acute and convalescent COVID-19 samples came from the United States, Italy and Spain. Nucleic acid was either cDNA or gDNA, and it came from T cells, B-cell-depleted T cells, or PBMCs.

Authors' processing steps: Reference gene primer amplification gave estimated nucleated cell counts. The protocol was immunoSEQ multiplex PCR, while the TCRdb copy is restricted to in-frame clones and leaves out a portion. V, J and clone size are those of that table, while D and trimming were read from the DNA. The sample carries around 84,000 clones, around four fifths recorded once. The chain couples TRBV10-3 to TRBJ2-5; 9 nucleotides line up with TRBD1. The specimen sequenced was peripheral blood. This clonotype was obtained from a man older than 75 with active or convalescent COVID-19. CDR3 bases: TGTGCCACCTCGACAGGGGGAGGGGAAGAGACCCAGTACTTC. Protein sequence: CATSTGGGEETQYF.